This T cell receptor (beta chain) is from a study of T cells after somatic rescue of genetic block. This clone is deemed large. Measured with immunoSEQ multiplex PCR; TCRdb has only the in-frame clones, and not every one. The sample lists 9,500 to 15,000 clones; roughly two thirds were seen once. Germline V gene data show CDR1 as MNHNS and CDR2 as SASEGT. With 4 bases removed from V and 1 base from J, the gap between germline ends came to 11 bases. The length of the CDR3 is 15 residues. The source is a boy aged 10-17 years. Sequencing used peripheral blood mononuclear cells (PBMCs). This sequence joins TRBV6-1 and TRBJ1-5; D gene ambiguous. The CDR3 spells CASSVTSDSNQPQHF. In DNA form, the CDR3 reads TGTGCCAGCAGTGTGACTTCGGACAGCAATCAGCCCCAGCATTTT.